These 14 T cell receptor beta chains came from one sample sequenced in a study of blood T cell repertoires in COVID-19. Some clones are missing from TCRdb's copy, which holds only in-frame ones; the method was immunoSEQ multiplex PCR. The table shows fewer than 40,000 clones, with more than 90% occurring only once. The sequenced material came from peripheral blood. The origin of the receptors is a human donor in a cohort sampled during active COVID-19.

V gene TRBV9 combines with J gene TRBJ2-5, with TRBD2 matching over 13 bases. The germline V gene encodes CDR1 SGDLS and CDR2 YYNGEE. V was pared by 0 bases and J by 5 bases, with 4 bases of the junction left unmatched. The CDR3 loop spans 16 amino acids. The DNA of the CDR3 is TGTGCCAGCAGCGTAGAAGCGACTAGCGGGAGGGAGACCCAGTACTTC. It translates to CASSVEATSGRETQYF.

This chain uses TRBV24-1 with TRBJ2-1; 7 bases agree with TRBD2. Germline CDR1 reads KGHDR; CDR2 reads SFDVKD. CDR3 length: 15 amino acids. Trimming removed 2 bases from V and 12 bases from J; junction bases left unmatched: 12. Written as DNA, the CDR3 is TGTGCCACCAGTGATTATCGGGGGGAGTCCGAAGGGCAGTTCTTC. It codes for CATSDYRGESEGQFF.

The chain employs TRBV27 and TRBJ2-1, with TRBD2 identical over 9 bases. J gave up 6 bases and V 5 bases, and 8 bases lay outside the gene matches. The germline gives CDR1 MNHEY, CDR2 SMNVEV (reference sequence). The CDR3 totals 15 residues. CDR3 protein: CASSPSTSGFNEQFF. CDR3 bases: TGTGCCAGCAGTCCTTCGACTAGCGGATTCAATGAGCAGTTCTTC.

This clone was counted between two and nine times. This chain links TRBV5-1 with TRBJ2-7; D not resolved. Trimming shortened V by 4 bases and J by 2 bases, and 10 bases separated the two germline ends. The CDR3 has 13 amino acids. Germline lookup yields CDR1 SGHRS and CDR2 YFSETQ. The CDR3: CASSISPAYEQYF. The CDR3 DNA is TGCGCCAGCAGCATTTCCCCAGCCTACGAGCAGTACTTC.

The CDR3 is CASSTGTSVSEQYF. The CDR3 coding sequence is TGTGCCAGTAGTACCGGGACTAGCGTCTCCGAGCAGTACTTC. The chain recombines TRBV19 with TRBJ2-7; TRBD2 aligns across 10 bases. V lost 4 bases and J lost 6; bases outside the gene matches: 6. CDR1 and CDR2 from the germline V gene are LNHDA and SQIVND (reference sequence). This CDR3 is built from 14 residues.

V and J are TRBV27 and TRBJ2-7, with D perhaps TRBD2 (6 bases). The CDR3 is 17 residues long. V was trimmed by 7 bases and J by 0 bases, leaving 22 bases between them. CDR1 is MNHEY, CDR2 SMNVEV, per germline (reference sequence). The CDR3 loop is CASKRSGEISFSYEQYF. The CDR3, as DNA: TGTGCCAGCAAACGTTCGGGGGAGATCTCTTTCTCCTACGAGCAGTACTTC.

The chain joins TRBV4-2 to TRBJ1-5; D is uncertain. With 0 bases removed from V and 3 bases from J, the gap between germline ends came to 9 bases. This CDR3 has 15 residues. Germline CDR1 is LGHNA and CDR2 is YNFKEQ. The CDR3 is CASSQDLGVNQPQHF. DNA for the CDR3: TGTGCCAGCAGCCAAGATTTGGGCGTCAATCAGCCCCAGCATTTT.

This chain joins TRBV3-1 (or the pseudogene TRBV3-2) and TRBJ2-1, with D possibly matching TRBD2 (6 bases). V lost 2 bases and J 6 bases, leaving 20 bases between the germline ends. Germline values: CDR1 LGHDT, CDR2 YNNKEL (reference sequence). The length of the CDR3 is 17 residues. The CDR3 spells CASSQPPGSGSLNEQFF. CDR3 in DNA: TGTGCCAGCAGCCAACCCCCCGGTAGCGGAAGCCTCAATGAGCAGTTCTTC.

The V call is TRBV4-1, the J call TRBJ2-7; 8 bases line up with TRBD1. The CDR3 has 15 residues. V gave up 0 bases and J gave up 6 bases; unmatched junction bases: 7. Looked up from germline, CDR1 is MGHRA and CDR2 is YSYEKL. The CDR3 DNA reads TGCGCCAGCAGCCAAGAGGTGACAGGGGACTCCGAGCAGTACTTC. Translation gives CASSQEVTGDSEQYF.

This clone was seen just once. Here the CDR3 reads CSVSGTGVTYGYTF. In DNA form, the CDR3 reads TGCAGCGTTTCCGGGACAGGGGTTACCTATGGCTACACCTTC. The chain employs TRBV29-1 and TRBJ1-2; 10 bases are a match to TRBD1. V lost 5 bases to trimming and J lost 4 bases; unmatched junction nucleotides: 7. The CDR3 loop spans 14 amino acids. Germline values: CDR1 SQVTM, CDR2 ANQGSEA.

The V and J genes are TRBV7-9 and TRBJ2-1; 12 positions match TRBD2. This CDR3 region has 18 residues. Germline values: CDR1 SEHNR, CDR2 FQNEAQ (reference sequence). V lost 4 bases, J lost 8 bases, and 15 bases stayed unmatched. The CDR3 DNA reads as TGTGCCAGCAGCTCGACCTACTTACTAGCGGGAGGTGGGGATGAGCAGTTCTTC. Protein sequence: CASSSTYLLAGGGDEQFF. The entire variable domain, with the rest obtained from reference TRBV7-9 and TRBJ2-1, is as follows: DTGVSQNPRHKITKRGQNVTFRCDPISEHNRLYWYRQTLGQGPEFLTYFQNEAQLEKSRLLSDRFSAERPKGSFSTLEIQRTEQGDSAMYLCASSSTYLLAGGGDEQFFGPGTRLTVL.

This chain joins TRBV24-1 and TRBJ2-1, with a possible D match to TRBD2 (6 bases). The CDR3 has 15 amino acids. Germline V gives CDR1 KGHDR, CDR2 SFDVKD. V was clipped by 7 bases and J by 4 bases, with 16 bases between them. The chain's CDR3 is CATSPAERAYNEQFF. CDR3 in DNA: TGTGCCACCAGCCCCGCGGAGCGGGCATACAATGAGCAGTTCTTC.

This chain uses TRBV5-4 with TRBJ2-1; 9 positions match TRBD1. Germline loops: CDR1 SGHNT, CDR2 YYREEE (reference sequence). This CDR3 region has 13 residues. Losses at the gene ends were 4 bases for V and 5 bases for J; bases not matched to a gene: 1. The CDR3 DNA reads as TGTGCCAGCAGCCGGGACAGGGACAATGAGCAGTTCTTC. It encodes CASSRDRDNEQFF.

The CDR3 nucleotides are TGTGCCTGGAGTGTCCTTTTCAAGAGGGTCCGGTCTAGCACAGATACGCAGTATTTT. It yields the protein CAWSVLFKRVRSSTDTQYF. The rearrangement uses TRBV30 and TRBJ2-3; perhaps TRBD2 as D (5 bases). V was clipped by 0 bases and J by 0 bases, with 22 bases between them. The CDR3 runs to 19 residues. Germline CDR1 is GTSNPN and CDR2 is SVGIG (reference sequence).